Described below is a single T cell receptor beta chain sequence and its context. Its specificity is unknown. Profiling relied on immunoSEQ multiplex PCR, and the TCRdb table lists in-frame clones only, not all of them. Among more than 100,000 clones listed, 85% to 90% were seen once. The sample originates from a study of T cell responses to AZD1222 COVID-19 vaccine. The CDR3 consists of 15 residues. The J segment lost 4 bases and the V segment lost 3 bases, leaving 9 bases of the junction unmatched. CDR1 is SGDLS and CDR2 is YYNGEE in the germline V gene. Findings of the study overall: Targets within unmutated variant regions were reportedly found for nearly half of spike-specific TCRs.

The source is an adult in good health. This chain links TRBV9 with TRBJ1-2; 7 positions match TRBD1. The starting material was peripheral blood, obtained on day 0 of AZD1222 vaccination. The CDR3 loop reads CASSEIPGQRYGYTF. The DNA for the CDR3 is TGTGCCAGCAGCGAAATACCGGGACAGCGCTATGGCTACACCTTC.